A few counts support the clone carrying this TCR beta chain. J lost 3 bases, V lost 2 bases, and 15 bases had no gene match. The CDR3 runs to 19 residues. Germline V gene sequence: CDR1 LGHDT, CDR2 YNNKEL (reference sequence). TCR beta CDR3 regions were amplified from RNA transcripts. A first-round RT-PCR of the TCR CDR3 used the HTBI primer set. Using its own MiXCR run on the multiplex PCR reads, TCRdb lists one record per CDR3 protein. The sample records fewer than 400,000 distinct CDR3 sequences, approximately 25% being singletons. The sample is drawn from a study of T cells in Graves' hyperthyroidism and ophthalmopathy. Study as a whole: Peripheral blood was drawn at first diagnosis, prior to all treatment.

No ophthalmopathy progression within 18 months constituted stable Graves' hyperthyroidism. Diagnoses were made from clinical symptoms, serum measures (thyroxine and TRAb), thyroid ultrasound and orbital computed tomography. Using around 10 ml of fresh peripheral blood, PBMCs were prepared. The receptor's source is a man in his forties or fifties with Graves' hyperthyroidism. Sequenced material: blood. The chain employs TRBV3-1 and TRBJ2-7, with 11 bases matching TRBD2. CDR3 residues: CASSQRIGGSGRGSYEQYF. Here the CDR3 DNA reads TGTGCCAGCAGCCAAAGAATCGGTGGTAGCGGGAGGGGAAGCTACGAGCAGTACTTC.